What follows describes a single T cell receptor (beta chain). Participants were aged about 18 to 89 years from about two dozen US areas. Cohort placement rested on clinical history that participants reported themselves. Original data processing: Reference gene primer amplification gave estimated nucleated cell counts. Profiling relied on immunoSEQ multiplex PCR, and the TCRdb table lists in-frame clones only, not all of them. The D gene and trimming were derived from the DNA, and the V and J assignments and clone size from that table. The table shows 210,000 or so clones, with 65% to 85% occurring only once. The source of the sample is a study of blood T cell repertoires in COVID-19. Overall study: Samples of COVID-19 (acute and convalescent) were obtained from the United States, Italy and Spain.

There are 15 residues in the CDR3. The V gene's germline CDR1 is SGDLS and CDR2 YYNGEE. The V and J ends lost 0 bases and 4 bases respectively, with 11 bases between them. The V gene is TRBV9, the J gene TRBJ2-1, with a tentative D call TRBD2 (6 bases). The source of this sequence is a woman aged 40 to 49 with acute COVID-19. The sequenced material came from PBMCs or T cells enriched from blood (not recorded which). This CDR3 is CASSVDGSRYNEQFF. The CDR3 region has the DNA TGTGCCAGCAGCGTAGACGGGAGTCGGTACAATGAGCAGTTCTTC.